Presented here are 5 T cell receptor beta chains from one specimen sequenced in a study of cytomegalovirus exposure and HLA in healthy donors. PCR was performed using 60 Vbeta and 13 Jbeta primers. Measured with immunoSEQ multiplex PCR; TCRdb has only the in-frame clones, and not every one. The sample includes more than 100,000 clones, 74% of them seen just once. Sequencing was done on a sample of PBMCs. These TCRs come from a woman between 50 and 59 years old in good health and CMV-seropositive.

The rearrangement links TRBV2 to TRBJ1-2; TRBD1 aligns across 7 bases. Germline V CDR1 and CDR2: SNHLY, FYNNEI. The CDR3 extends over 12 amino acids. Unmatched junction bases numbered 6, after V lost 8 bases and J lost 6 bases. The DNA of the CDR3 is TGTGCCAGCTGGACAGGCGGAGATGGCTACACCTTC. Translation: CASWTGGDGYTF.

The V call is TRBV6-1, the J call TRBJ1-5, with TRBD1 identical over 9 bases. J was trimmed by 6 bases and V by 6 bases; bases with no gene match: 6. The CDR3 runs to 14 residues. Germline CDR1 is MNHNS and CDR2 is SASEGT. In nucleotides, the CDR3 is TGTGCCAGCAGCCCGACAGGGGGAGGTCAGCCCCAGCATTTT. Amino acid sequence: CASSPTGGGQPQHF.

CDR3 protein: CASSSLWGGGTEGETQYF. Here the CDR3 DNA reads TGTGCCAGCAGCTCATTGTGGGGCGGGGGGACTGAAGGAGAGACCCAGTACTTC. The chain links TRBV7-9 to TRBJ2-5; TRBD2 matches 8 bases. The length of the CDR3 is 18 residues. Germline-derived CDR1 and CDR2 are SEHNR and FQNEAQ (reference sequence). After removal of 4 bases from V and 4 bases from J, the junction contained 17 bases not matched to a gene.

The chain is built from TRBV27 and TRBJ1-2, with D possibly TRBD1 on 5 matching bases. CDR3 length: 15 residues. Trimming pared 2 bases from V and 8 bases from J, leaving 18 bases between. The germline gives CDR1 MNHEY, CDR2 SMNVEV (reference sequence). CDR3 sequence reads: CASSLDGRALTGYTF. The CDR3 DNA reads TGTGCCAGCAGTTTAGATGGCAGGGCCCTAACCGGCTACACCTTC.

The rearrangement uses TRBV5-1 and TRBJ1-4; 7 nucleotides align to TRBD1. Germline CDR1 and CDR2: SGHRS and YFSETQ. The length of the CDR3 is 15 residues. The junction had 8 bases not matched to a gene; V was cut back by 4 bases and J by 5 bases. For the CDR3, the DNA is TGCGCCAGCAGCCCGGAGGGACAGCCAAATGAAAAACTGTTTTTT. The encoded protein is CASSPEGQPNEKLFF.